The clone carrying this T cell receptor (beta chain) was seen more than once but under ten times. Trimming cost V 2 bases and J 8 bases; bases outside gene matches: 8. The CDR3 contains 15 residues. Germline CDR1 is SGDLS and CDR2 is YYNGEE. Authors' analysis steps: Amplified reference gene primers provided the basis for estimating nucleated cell counts. TCRdb's copy holds only in-frame clones and misses some; the assay was immunoSEQ multiplex PCR. V, J and clone size derive from that table, while D and trimming were established from the DNA sequence. This repertoire shows fewer than 200,000 clones, around 83% found once; its top ten account for roughly 5.4%. This specimen belongs to a study of blood T cell repertoires in COVID-19. Across the study: Sites across the United States, Italy and Spain contributed samples from acute and convalescent COVID-19. T cells, B-cell-depleted T cells, or PBMCs supplied cDNA or gDNA.

This receptor was identified in a woman between 50 and 59 years old with COVID-19, enrolled during active disease. This chain joins TRBV9 and TRBJ2-1; 9 bases map to TRBD2. The material sequenced was peripheral blood. The CDR3 DNA reads as TGTGCCAGCAGCGTCTTCGGCGGGGGGGCAGATGAGCAGTTCTTC. It specifies CASSVFGGGADEQFF.